This is a list of T cell receptor beta chains from one sample in a study of CD8 T cells in ankylosing spondylitis. In TCRdb, the 5' RACE reads were re-called with MiXCR into one record per CDR3 protein. The sample has about 360,000 distinct CDR3 sequences, 20% to 25% seen once. The material sequenced was blood, either unsorted or a sorted T cell fraction (not recorded which). The origin of the receptors is a male donor with ankylosing spondylitis or in good health (not recorded which). Each CDR3 is given with its conserved first and last residue. D genes are given only for firm matches. Some rows mark clone size as missing; the rest say once, few, many or name a class of expanded clone.

NA	TRBJ2-5	TRBV12-3/TRBV12-4	many	TGTGCCAGCAGCCGGACAGCCCAAGAGACCCAGTACTTC	CASSRTAQETQYF
TRBD2	TRBJ2-5	TRBV27	many	TGTGCCAGCAGTTTAGGCGGGGGTCCCCAAGAGACCCAGTACTTC	CASSLGGGPQETQYF
NA	TRBJ1-2	TRBV6-2/TRBV6-3	NA	TGTGCCAGCAGTTACTCCGGAACCGATAACTATGGCTACACCTTC	CASSYSGTDNYGYTF
NA	TRBJ1-1	TRBV29-1	few	TGCAGCGGGGCGTCGGGCACTGAAGCTTTCTTT	CSGASGTEAFF
NA	TRBJ1-2	TRBV28	NA	TGTGCCAGCAGTCACGGGGAGGTTTACGGCTACACCTTC	CASSHGEVYGYTF
TRBD1	TRBJ2-5	TRBV10-3	NA	TGTGCCATCAGTGGCGAGGGACAGGGGGTGCAAGAGACCCAGTACTTC	CAISGEGQGVQETQYF
NA	TRBJ1-1	TRBV12-3/TRBV12-4	NA	TGTGCCAGCAGCCCGACAGCTTGGGAGCCCTTTGAAGCTTTCTTT	CASSPTAWEPFEAFF
TRBD1	TRBJ2-5	TRBV20-1	few	TGCAGTGCTGCGGACAGGGAAGGTTTTAGCGGAGAGACCCAGTACTTC	CSAADREGFSGETQYF
NA	TRBJ2-7	TRBV2	NA	TGTGCCATCCCGGCAGGGGGAGGCTACGAGCAGTACTTC	CAIPAGGGYEQYF
NA	TRBJ2-7	TRBV12-3/TRBV12-4	many	TGTGCCAGCAGACCACTTTTCTCGTACGAGCAGTACTTC	CASRPLFSYEQYF
NA	TRBJ2-2	TRBV12-3/TRBV12-4	NA	TGTGCCAGCAGTTTTACGGGGGCCTTTGCGAACACCGGGGAGCTGTTTTTT	CASSFTGAFANTGELFF
NA	TRBJ2-2	TRBV12-3/TRBV12-4	medium-sized	TGTGCCAGCAGCCCCGGGCGGGTAATACTGGGGGAGCTGTTTTTT	CASSPGRVILGELFF
TRBD1	TRBJ2-2	TRBV9	NA	TGTGCCAGCAGCGTATCGACAGGGGGCTGGGACACCGGGGAGCTGTTTTTT	CASSVSTGGWDTGELFF
NA	TRBJ2-3	TRBV5-5	NA	TGTGCCAGCAGCTACAGGGCAGATACGCAGTATTTT	CASSYRADTQYF
TRBD2	TRBJ2-7	TRBV10-3	NA	TGTGCCATCAGTGAGTCAGGGACTAGCGGGGGCCAATCCTACGAGCAGTACTTC	CAISESGTSGGQSYEQYF
NA	TRBJ2-3	TRBV10-1	NA	TGCGCCAGCAGTGAGACGCGGCAGGGGAGCACAGATACGCAGTATTTT	CASSETRQGSTDTQYF
TRBD1	TRBJ2-7	TRBV4-1	NA	TGCGCCAGCAGCCACGCCCCGACAGGGGGAACCTACGAGCAGTACTTC	CASSHAPTGGTYEQYF
TRBD1	TRBJ2-7	TRBV12-3/TRBV12-4	few	TGTGCCAGCAGCACAGGGGTTATCGGATACGAGCAGTACTTC	CASSTGVIGYEQYF
NA	TRBJ2-7	TRBV20-1	NA	TGCAGTGCCACTGCTGAGGGGCGATACGAGCAGTACTTC	CSATAEGRYEQYF
NA	TRBJ1-1	TRBV11-2	few	TGTGCCAGCAGCTTAAACCGGGACCGGTGGGGGATGACCACTGAAGCTTTCTTT	CASSLNRDRWGMTTEAFF
TRBD1	TRBJ2-3	TRBV7-9	few	TGTGCCAGCAGCTTAGGGGACAGGACGACAGATACGCAGTATTTT	CASSLGDRTTDTQYF
TRBD2	TRBJ2-3	TRBV28	many	TGTGCCAGCAGTTCCTTAGCGGGGGGAGGGACAGATACGCAGTATTTT	CASSSLAGGGTDTQYF
TRBD1	TRBJ1-2	TRBV5-6	NA	TGTGCCAGCAGCTTGGGAAGGTCGGCAGGGGGAGATGGCTACACCTTC	CASSLGRSAGGDGYTF
TRBD1	TRBJ2-5	TRBV12-3/TRBV12-4	NA	TGTGCCAGCAGTTCGAGGGACAGGGTTGTCAGTGAGACCCAGTACTTC	CASSSRDRVVSETQYF
NA	TRBJ1-4	TRBV12-3/TRBV12-4	few	TGTGCCAGCAGTTTCGGGTTGCCGGGGGGTGAAAAACTGTTTTTT	CASSFGLPGGEKLFF
NA	TRBJ1-6	TRBV21-1	NA	TGTGCCAGCAGCACCCCTTGGGGGCAGGACTATAATTCACCCCTCCACTTT	CASSTPWGQDYNSPLHF
TRBD2	TRBJ2-2	TRBV20-1	few	TGCAGTGCTAGCGGGGGGGCCGGGGCCACCGGGGAGCTGTTTTTT	CSASGGAGATGELFF
TRBD1	TRBJ2-2	TRBV29-1	many	TGCAGCGCGACAGGGGCGAACACCGGGGAGCTGTTTTTT	CSATGANTGELFF
TRBD1	TRBJ2-1	TRBV5-1	NA	TGCGCCAGCAGCCCGGAAAGAGAGGGGGCTACTTTCCCCAATGAGCAGTTCTTC	CASSPEREGATFPNEQFF
NA	TRBJ1-2	TRBV4-1	NA	TGCGCCAGCAGCCAAGAAACGTCGGTCTATGGCTACACCTTC	CASSQETSVYGYTF
NA	TRBJ2-7	TRBV20-1	few	TGCAGTGCTAGAGCGGCAGACAGCTCCTACGAGCAGTACTTC	CSARAADSSYEQYF
TRBD2	TRBJ2-5	TRBV12-3/TRBV12-4	many	TGTGCCAGCAGTTTGCTAGCGGGGCTCCAAGAGACCCAGTACTTC	CASSLLAGLQETQYF
NA	TRBJ2-3	TRBV27	NA	TGTGCCAGCAGTTTTCAGGGGGGGGGCCCGACAGATACGCAGTATTTT	CASSFQGGGPTDTQYF
NA	TRBJ2-7	TRBV21-1	few	TGTGCCAGCAGCAAAGTCAACCGAGACGGGGAATACGAGCAGTACTTC	CASSKVNRDGEYEQYF
TRBD2	TRBJ2-1	TRBV7-4	NA	TGTGCCAGCAGCTTAGATCTAGCGGACCTCCACAATGAGCAGTTCTTC	CASSLDLADLHNEQFF
NA	TRBJ2-6	TRBV5-1	few	TGCGCCAGCAGCTTGCTCCCTTTCTCTGGGGCCAACGTCCTGACTTTC	CASSLLPFSGANVLTF
NA	TRBJ2-1	TRBV12-3/TRBV12-4	few	TGTGCCAGCAGTTTATCGGGTCCCCTTGTGAGTGAGCAGTTCTTC	CASSLSGPLVSEQFF